The 26 T cell receptor beta chains reported below all come from one sample, sequenced in a study of CD8+ T cells in alopecia areata. Once RNA had been extracted, it was reverse transcribed into cDNA to act as the sequencing template. Sequencing was performed with immunoSEQ multiplex PCR; in TCRdb, only in-frame clones are kept and a portion is missing. The table lists 100,000 to 130,000 clones, 50% to 70% of them singletons. The sequenced material came from NKG2D-low CD8+ T cells sorted from blood. Receptors originate from a human donor with alopecia areata.

This clone appeared a single time. CDR3 region: CASSSSKGQGLQETQYF. The CDR3 bases are TGTGCCAGCAGCTCAAGTAAGGGACAGGGACTCCAAGAGACCCAGTACTTC. The chain has TRBV7-9 and TRBJ2-5, with 9 bases fitting TRBD1. From germline, CDR1 is SEHNR and CDR2 FQNEAQ (reference sequence). Trimming cost V 4 bases and J 1 base; bases outside gene matches: 10. The CDR3 is 17 residues long.

The chain links TRBV27 to TRBJ2-2; 10 bases fit TRBD2. The V segment lost 4 bases and the J segment 6 bases; nucleotides outside the gene matches: 5. The CDR3 runs to 15 residues. Germline V lookup: CDR1 MNHEY, CDR2 SMNVEV (reference sequence). The CDR3 region has the DNA TGTGCCAGCAGTTCCGGACTAGCGGCTTCCGGGGAGCTGTTTTTT. Translating gives CASSSGLAASGELFF.

V is TRBV5-1 and J is TRBJ2-7; D unresolved. Germline CDR1 and CDR2: SGHRS and YFSETQ. Trimming stripped 4 bases from V and 7 bases from J, with 12 bases between. The CDR3 has 12 residues. CDR3 protein: CASSPPTLEQYF. CDR3 bases: TGCGCCAGCAGCCCCCCGACGTTGGAGCAGTACTTC.

The V gene is TRBV6-5, the J gene TRBJ2-7, with TRBD2 as a possible D gene (6 bases). Per germline, CDR1 MNHEY and CDR2 SVGAGI. The CDR3 is 15 amino acids. The V end lost 8 bases, the J end lost 2 bases, and 19 bases lay between the germline ends. This chain's CDR3 is CASSFLGGKPYEQYF. CDR3 coding DNA: TGTGCCAGCTCCTTCTTGGGCGGGAAGCCCTACGAGCAGTACTTC.

The rearrangement uses TRBV27 and TRBJ2-7; D uncertain. Germline assignment: CDR1 MNHEY and CDR2 SMNVEV (reference sequence). The CDR3 spans 12 residues. The ends were cut back, 8 bases at V and 0 bases at J, with 8 bases in the middle. The CDR3 region is CASGVYSYEQYF. The CDR3 DNA is TGTGCCAGCGGGGTTTACTCCTACGAGCAGTACTTC.

J is TRBJ2-3 and V is TRBV2; 7 positions match TRBD1. Germline V lookup: CDR1 SNHLY, CDR2 FYNNEI. The CDR3 length is 13 residues. V shed 8 bases and J 2 bases; nucleotides not matched to a gene: 4. The chain's CDR3 is CASRDRLTDTQYF. CDR3 coding DNA: TGTGCCAGCCGGGACAGACTCACAGATACGCAGTATTTT.

V and J are TRBV4-1 and TRBJ2-7; weak D call: TRBD2 (6 bases). Germline CDR1 and CDR2: MGHRA and YSYEKL. There are 16 residues in the CDR3. Trimming pared 1 base from V and 0 bases from J, leaving 13 bases between. The CDR3: CASSQAGGASSYEQYF. As DNA, the CDR3 is TGCGCCAGCAGCCAAGCGGGCGGGGCGAGCTCCTACGAGCAGTACTTC.

This chain uses TRBV19 with TRBJ2-1; D unresolved. CDR3 length equals 14 residues. Germline V gene sequence: CDR1 LNHDA, CDR2 SQIVND (reference sequence). The germline V and J ends were trimmed by 11 bases and 0 bases, with 14 bases remaining between them. The CDR3 is CASQMAISYNEQFF. The CDR3 coding sequence is TGTGCCTCACAAATGGCGATCTCCTACAATGAGCAGTTCTTC.

The chain employs TRBV13 and TRBJ2-5; TRBD2 matches 8 bases. The V and J ends lost 5 bases and 1 base, in that order; junction bases with no gene match: 6. Germline values: CDR1 PRHDT, CDR2 FYEKMQ (reference sequence). The CDR3 is made up of 15 amino acids. CDR3 sequence: CASSPPGGAQETQYF. The CDR3 nucleotides are TGTGCCAGCAGCCCTCCGGGAGGGGCCCAAGAGACCCAGTACTTC.

This clone turned up a few times. The chain links TRBV13 to TRBJ1-1; D uncertain. CDR3 length equals 14 residues. Trimming left V 6 bases short and J 1 base short, with 12 bases between. Germline CDR1 PRHDT, CDR2 FYEKMQ (reference sequence). CDR3: CASRLPGKNTEAFF. The CDR3 DNA follows: TGTGCCAGCAGACTCCCGGGAAAGAACACTGAAGCTTTCTTT.

The chain's CDR3 is CASSSPREGRETQYF. The CDR3 region has the DNA TGTGCCAGCAGCTCGCCCAGGGAGGGGAGAGAGACCCAGTACTTC. The chain is built from TRBV7-9 and TRBJ2-5, with 7 nucleotides matching TRBD2. Germline assignment: CDR1 SEHNR and CDR2 FQNEAQ (reference sequence). The CDR3 totals 15 residues. J was trimmed by 4 bases and V by 4 bases; bases with no gene match: 9.

This chain joins TRBV5-6 and TRBJ2-3; TRBD2 matches 12 bases. The germline CDR1 and CDR2 sequences are SGHDT and YYEEEE. V trimming: 4 bases; J trimming: 3 bases; junction bases outside the gene matches: 6. CDR3 length: 16 amino acids. The CDR3 region is CASSAGLAGVTDTQYF. For the CDR3, the DNA is TGTGCCAGCAGCGCGGGACTAGCGGGCGTTACAGATACGCAGTATTTT.

J is TRBJ1-5 and V is TRBV27; 8 bases agree with TRBD1. V shed 4 bases and J 9 bases; nucleotides not matched to a gene: 11. Germline assignment: CDR1 MNHEY and CDR2 SMNVEV (reference sequence). The CDR3 loop spans 15 amino acids. CDR3 DNA sequence: TGTGCCAGCAGTTCCGACAGGGGCAGTATCGGGCCCCAGCATTTT. Translating it yields CASSSDRGSIGPQHF.

This clone was counted a few times. The V and J genes are TRBV9 and TRBJ1-3; D is unresolved. Germline lookup yields CDR1 SGDLS and CDR2 YYNGEE. This CDR3 is 15 amino acids long. Between the trimmed V and J ends, which lost 4 bases and 1 base, there was a span of 12 bases. This CDR3 reads CASSSGSGSGNTIYF. As DNA, the CDR3 is TGTGCCAGCAGCTCCGGAAGCGGATCTGGAAACACCATATATTTT.

The chain joins TRBV19 to TRBJ2-3; TRBD2 aligns across 8 bases. With V trimmed by 1 base and J by 5 bases, 11 bases remained unmatched. Germline lookup yields CDR1 LNHDA and CDR2 SQIVND (reference sequence). CDR3 length: 17 residues. CDR3 sequence reads: CASSIVAWREAGDTQYF. The CDR3 nucleotides are TGTGCCAGTAGTATAGTCGCCTGGCGGGAGGCTGGAGATACGCAGTATTTT.

The chain is built from TRBV13 and TRBJ2-7; a weak D match, TRBD2 (5 bases). CDR1 is PRHDT, CDR2 FYEKMQ, per germline (reference sequence). Trimming removed 5 bases at V and 3 bases at J, with 8 bases between. The CDR3 is made up of 12 amino acids. CDR3 residues: CASSGRDYEQYF. CDR3 coding DNA: TGTGCCAGCAGCGGCCGGGACTACGAGCAGTACTTC.

This clone was detected once. This chain connects TRBV25-1 to TRBJ2-1; a possible D gene is TRBD2 (6 bases). The V gene lost 5 bases and the J gene lost 4 bases, with 15 bases spanning the gap. CDR3 length: 15 amino acids. From germline, CDR1 is MGHDK and CDR2 SYGVNS. CDR3 protein: CASSPDSSGYNEQFF. CDR3 nucleotides: TGTGCCAGCAGTCCCGACAGTAGCGGATACAATGAGCAGTTCTTC. Full variable domain (outside the CDR3, taken from reference TRBV25-1 and TRBJ2-1): EADIYQTPRYLVIGTGKKITLECSQTMGHDKMYWYQQDPGMELHLIHYSYGVNSTEKGDLSSESTVSRIRTEHFPLTLESARPSHTSQYLCASSPDSSGYNEQFFGPGTRLTVL.

As regards this clone: This is likely a read error, given that the CDR3 carries no conserved phenylalanine or tryptophan at its end. The DNA of the CDR3 is TGCGCCAGCAGAGACGTAGCCAAAAACATTCAGTACCTC. Encoded protein: CASRDVAKNIQYL. The chain couples TRBV5-1 to TRBJ2-4; the D is unclear. CDR3 length: 13 residues. V gave up 5 bases and J gave up 0 bases, with 6 bases separating them. Per the germline V gene, CDR1 is SGHRS and CDR2 is YFSETQ.

In its sample, this clone was seen a few times. The chain links TRBV9 to TRBJ2-1; TRBD2 might be the D (6 bases). This CDR3 region has 15 residues. Germline CDR1 SGDLS, CDR2 YYNGEE. V was trimmed by 7 bases and J by 8 bases, leaving 22 bases between them. The CDR3 nucleotides read TGTGCCAGCGAGACGGGACTCCAAGGCGCCGATGAGCAGTTCTTC. It yields the protein CASETGLQGADEQFF.

Here the CDR3 DNA reads TGCAGCGTTTTTATTGCAGGGGAGATGGATACGCAGTATTTT. This gives the protein CSVFIAGEMDTQYF. The chain couples TRBV29-1 to TRBJ2-3; D perhaps matches TRBD1 (6 bases). This CDR3 region has 14 residues. V lost 5 bases and J lost 6, with 18 bases in between. Germline V gives CDR1 SQVTM, CDR2 ANQGSEA.

V usage is TRBV6-5 and J usage is TRBJ2-2, with 7 bases lining up with TRBD1. The CDR3 is made up of 14 amino acids. V lost 5 bases, J lost 6 bases, and 6 bases stayed unmatched. Germline loops: CDR1 MNHEY, CDR2 SVGAGI. CDR3 in DNA: TGTGCCAGCAGTCCCGGACAGGTTCCCGGGGAGCTGTTTTTT. Translating gives CASSPGQVPGELFF.

The chain has TRBV7-9 and TRBJ2-5; 11 positions match TRBD2. With V trimmed by 4 bases and J by 3 bases, 4 bases remained unmatched. This CDR3 region has 15 residues. The germline gives CDR1 SEHNR, CDR2 FQNEAQ (reference sequence). CDR3 bases: TGTGCCAGCAGCTACGGACTAGCGGGTGAAGAGACCCAGTACTTC. This codes for CASSYGLAGEETQYF.

The V call is TRBV28, the J call TRBJ2-2, with a tentative D call TRBD1 (6 bases). With 2 bases removed from V and 7 bases from J, the gap between germline ends came to 8 bases. CDR3 size: 13 residues. Germline CDR1 MDHEN, CDR2 SYDVKM. Here the CDR3 DNA reads TGTGCCAGCAGTTTACAGGGGTACGGGGAGCTGTTTTTT. Translating gives CASSLQGYGELFF.

The rearrangement uses TRBV5-1 and TRBJ2-2; TRBD1 is a possible D gene (5 bases). The CDR3 is made up of 16 amino acids. Per germline, CDR1 SGHRS and CDR2 YFSETQ. Trimming cost V 1 base and J 3 bases, with 13 bases left between them. The CDR3 protein is CASSLFAQGYTGELFF. The CDR3, as DNA: TGCGCCAGCAGCTTGTTTGCCCAGGGCTACACCGGGGAGCTGTTTTTT.

This clone occurred a few times. The rearrangement uses TRBV5-6 and TRBJ2-4; TRBD2 might be the D (5 bases). This CDR3 has 13 amino acids. V shed 3 bases and J shed 8 bases, with 12 bases lying between them. CDR1 is SGHDT, CDR2 YYEEEE, per germline. For the CDR3, the DNA is TGTGCCAGCAGCTGGTCGACCGGGGACATTCAGTACTTC. Its translation: CASSWSTGDIQYF.

The chain carries TRBV27 and TRBJ2-1; tentative D call: TRBD2 (6 bases). Germline-derived CDR1 and CDR2 are MNHEY and SMNVEV (reference sequence). There are 12 residues in the CDR3. The V end lost 3 bases, the J end lost 9 bases, and 9 bases lay between the germline ends. The CDR3 reads CASSLMGGEQFF. The CDR3 DNA reads as TGTGCCAGCAGTTTGATGGGGGGTGAGCAGTTCTTC.